The 25 T cell receptor beta chains given below trace back to one sample, sequenced in a study of memory CD4+ T cells and cytomegalovirus serostatus. Using immunoSEQ multiplex PCR, the repertoire was profiled, and TCRdb retains in-frame clones only, with some absent. The sample holds about 45,000 clones; around 78% are singletons and the top ten take 0.94%. Single viable CD3+CD4+CD8-CD45RO+ cells were sorted as the memory CD4+ T cells. The specimen was memory CD4+ T cells from blood. The receptors come from an adult in good health and CMV-seronegative.

J is TRBJ1-1 and V is TRBV5-4; D is uncertain. Germline V gene lookup returns CDR1 SGHNT and CDR2 YYREEE (reference sequence). Trimming took 4 bases from V and 3 from J, leaving 19 bases between them. CDR3 length: 16 residues. In nucleotides, the CDR3 is TGTGCCAGCAGCCCGGGTAGTGGGCACAAGGACACTGAAGCTTTCTTT. This encodes CASSPGSGHKDTEAFF.

V is TRBV2 and J is TRBJ1-4; D not certain. Germline lookup yields CDR1 SNHLY and CDR2 FYNNEI. The ends were cut back, 5 bases at V and 0 bases at J, with 4 bases in the middle. The CDR3 has 13 amino acids. The CDR3 region has the DNA TGTGCCAGCAGTCCTTCAACTAATGAAAAACTGTTTTTT. This sequence encodes CASSPSTNEKLFF.

This clone has just one count. The chain carries TRBV10-2 and TRBJ1-1; 7 bases align to TRBD1. With V trimmed by 8 bases and J by 7 bases, 13 bases remained unmatched. The CDR3 has 14 amino acids. Germline-derived CDR1 and CDR2 are WSHSY and SAAADI. The CDR3 region is CASGGDSQNGEAFF. The CDR3 DNA follows: TGCGCCAGCGGCGGGGACAGCCAGAACGGTGAAGCTTTCTTT.

This clone was observed a few times. The chain uses TRBV4-3 and TRBJ2-3; TRBD1 agrees at 10 bases. Trimming at V came to 0 bases and at J to 4 bases, leaving 1 base not matched to a gene. Germline CDR1 LGHNA, CDR2 YSLEER. The CDR3 is 15 residues long. Here the CDR3 DNA reads TGCGCCAGCAGCCAAGATGGGACAGGGGCAGATACGCAGTATTTT. Translating it yields CASSQDGTGADTQYF.

This clone has only a few counts. The chain has TRBV5-1 and TRBJ2-2, with D perhaps being TRBD1 or TRBD2 (5 bases each). Trimming left V 0 bases short and J 3 bases short, with 12 bases between. The CDR3 is 16 residues long. Germline V gene data show CDR1 as SGHRS and CDR2 as YFSETQ. The CDR3 here is CASSLVQGSDTGELFF. In nucleotides, the CDR3 is TGCGCCAGCAGCTTGGTCCAGGGTAGCGACACCGGGGAGCTGTTTTTT.

The chain combines TRBV2 with TRBJ1-2; TRBD1 aligns across 8 bases. V lost 4 bases and J lost 6; bases outside the gene matches: 7. CDR3 length: 14 residues. The germline gives CDR1 SNHLY, CDR2 FYNNEI. DNA for the CDR3: TGTGCCAGCAGTGGGTGGACAGGGAGGCATGGCTACACCTTC. It is translated as CASSGWTGRHGYTF. Full variable domain (remainder filled in from reference TRBV2 and TRBJ1-2): EPEVTQTPSHQVTQMGQEVILRCVPISNHLYFYWYRQILGQKVEFLVSFYNNEISEKSEIFDDQFSVERPDGSNFTLKIRSTKLEDSAMYFCASSGWTGRHGYTFGSGTRLTVV.

This clone was seen a few times. The rearrangement joins TRBV7-3 to TRBJ2-7; TRBD1 might be the D (5 bases). The CDR3 contains 14 residues. Trimming took off 2 bases at V and 5 bases at J, with 13 bases between the two ends. CDR1 and CDR2 (germline): SGHTA, FQGTGA. In nucleotides, the CDR3 is TGTGCCAGCAGCTTACAGGGTAGGGGAAACGAGCAGTACTTC. Residues: CASSLQGRGNEQYF.

The chain links TRBV2 to TRBJ1-2; no clear D gene. Trimming took 4 bases from V and 9 from J, leaving 18 bases between them. Germline lookup yields CDR1 SNHLY and CDR2 FYNNEI. The CDR3 has 14 amino acids. CDR3: CASSADRFGGSYTF. The CDR3 region has the DNA TGTGCCAGCAGTGCCGACCGGTTTGGAGGAAGCTACACCTTC.

The chain employs TRBV7-6 and TRBJ1-1; TRBD1 is a possible D gene (6 bases). The CDR3 loop spans 13 amino acids. The V gene lost 5 bases and the J gene lost 4 bases, with 11 bases spanning the gap. CDR1 is SGHVS and CDR2 is FNYEAQ in the germline V gene. The CDR3 nucleotides are TGTGCCAGCAGCACAACAGGGTTCACTGAAGCTTTCTTT. This sequence encodes CASSTTGFTEAFF.

The chain uses TRBV5-1 and TRBJ1-1; D is perhaps TRBD1 (5 bases). Trimming took 0 bases from V and 1 from J, leaving 16 bases between them. The germline V gene has CDR1 SGHRS and CDR2 YFSETQ. The CDR3 has 17 residues. The chain's CDR3 is CASSLEAGRVGNTEAFF. The CDR3 nucleotides read TGCGCCAGCAGCTTGGAGGCGGGCAGGGTAGGGAACACTGAAGCTTTCTTT.

The rearrangement links TRBV6-1 to TRBJ1-1; 7 bases map to TRBD1. Looked up from germline, CDR1 is MNHNS and CDR2 is SASEGT. The CDR3 spans 16 residues. Losses at the gene ends were 2 bases for V and 1 base for J; bases not matched to a gene: 7. CDR3 region: CASSEQFKGANTEAFF. The CDR3, as DNA: TGTGCCAGCAGTGAACAGTTTAAGGGGGCGAACACTGAAGCTTTCTTT.

J is TRBJ2-1 and V is TRBV6-4; possibly TRBD2 for D (7 bases). With 6 bases removed from V and 4 bases from J, the gap between germline ends came to 13 bases. Per germline, CDR1 MRHNA and CDR2 SNTAGT. The CDR3 totals 14 residues. CDR3 DNA: TGTGCCAGCAGCGGAGGGGGGGGTTACAATGAGCAGTTCTTC. Residues: CASSGGGGYNEQFF.

This clone was observed a handful of times. The chain couples TRBV7-2 to TRBJ1-1, with D possibly matching TRBD1 (6 bases). The CDR3 loop spans 14 amino acids. V was trimmed by 3 bases and J by 6 bases, leaving 14 bases between them. CDR1 is SGHTA, CDR2 FQGNSA, per germline. The CDR3 protein is CASSFSQGRAEAFF. The CDR3 DNA reads TGTGCCAGCAGCTTTTCTCAGGGGAGGGCTGAAGCTTTCTTT.

The chain is built from TRBV28 and TRBJ2-7; 7 nucleotides match TRBD1. Germline assignment: CDR1 MDHEN and CDR2 SYDVKM. CDR3 length equals 15 residues. V lost 5 bases and J lost 2; bases outside the gene matches: 9. The CDR3 nucleotides read TGTGCCAGCAGTCGGTTACAGGGGAGTACCTACGAGCAGTACTTC. This gives the protein CASSRLQGSTYEQYF.

V is TRBV29-1 and J is TRBJ1-2; TRBD1 matches 11 bases. CDR1 and CDR2 (germline): SQVTM, ANQGSEA. CDR3 length: 16 residues. After removal of 6 bases from V and 1 base from J, the junction contained 10 bases not matched to a gene. The CDR3 nucleotides are TGCAGCGTCCCCGGGACAGGGGGACCGGGTAACTATGGCTACACCTTC. Amino acid sequence: CSVPGTGGPGNYGYTF.

This clone was recorded a few times. The V and J genes are TRBV5-8 and TRBJ1-5; the D gene is possibly TRBD1 (6 bases). Trimming left V 3 bases short and J 0 bases short, with 16 bases between. Germline-derived CDR1 and CDR2 are SGHTS and YDEGEE. The CDR3 extends over 17 amino acids. The CDR3 loop reads CASSSKGGIYSNQPQHF. CDR3 sequence (DNA): TGTGCCAGCAGCTCGAAAGGGGGGATATATAGCAATCAGCCCCAGCATTTT.

This chain uses TRBV6-6 with TRBJ1-1, with D maybe TRBD1 (5 bases). The length of the CDR3 is 14 residues. The V end lost 2 bases, the J end lost 4 bases, and 11 bases lay between the germline ends. Germline V gene lookup returns CDR1 MNHNY and CDR2 SVGAGI (reference sequence). The CDR3 loop reads CASSYGGMSTEAFF. In DNA form, the CDR3 reads TGTGCCAGCAGTTACGGGGGTATGAGCACTGAAGCTTTCTTT.

The J gene is TRBJ2-1, the V gene TRBV2; unclear D gene. The CDR3 has 15 residues. Germline V CDR1 and CDR2: SNHLY, FYNNEI. The germline V and J ends were trimmed by 3 bases and 0 bases, with 9 bases remaining between them. Here the CDR3 reads CASSETPSSYNEQFF. In DNA, the CDR3 is TGTGCCAGCAGTGAGACTCCCAGCTCCTACAATGAGCAGTTCTTC.

V usage is TRBV14 and J usage is TRBJ2-3; 7 positions agree with TRBD1. CDR3 size: 14 residues. Looked up from germline, CDR1 is SGHDN and CDR2 is FVKESK. Trimming took 4 bases from V and 5 from J; bases not matched to a gene: 6. CDR3 protein: CASSPDRVRDTQYF. The CDR3 nucleotides are TGTGCCAGCAGCCCCGACAGGGTGAGAGATACGCAGTATTTT.

This clone was counted between two and nine times. This sequence joins TRBV14 and TRBJ1-2, with a tentative D call TRBD1 (5 bases). Germline CDR1 reads SGHDN; CDR2 reads FVKESK. The CDR3 extends over 16 amino acids. The V end lost 0 bases, the J end lost 4 bases, and 15 bases lay between the germline ends. The CDR3 region is CASSQDAWGMGYGYTF. The CDR3 region has the DNA TGTGCCAGCAGCCAAGATGCGTGGGGGATGGGCTATGGCTACACCTTC.

In this sample, this clone turned up once. The CDR3, as DNA: TGTGCCAGCAGTGAAGCATTCAGGGACAATGAGCAGTTCTTC. Its translation is CASSEAFRDNEQFF. The chain links TRBV2 to TRBJ2-1; D is possibly TRBD1 (5 bases). The CDR3 is 14 residues long. The ends were cut back, 0 bases at V and 5 bases at J, with 8 bases in the middle. Germline CDR1 is SNHLY and CDR2 is FYNNEI.

The V gene is TRBV4-2, the J gene TRBJ1-5; D not certain. Germline V CDR1 and CDR2: LGHNA, YNFKEQ. V gave up 0 bases and J gave up 2 bases, with 8 bases separating them. The CDR3 totals 15 residues. CDR3 sequence: CASSQDRWGNQPQHF. CDR3 bases: TGTGCCAGCAGCCAAGATCGGTGGGGCAATCAGCCCCAGCATTTT.

This rearrangement joins TRBV11-2 to TRBJ2-2, with 12 bases aligning to TRBD2. In germline, CDR1 is SGHAT, CDR2 FQNNGV. V was pared by 2 bases and J by 6 bases, with 1 base of the junction left unmatched. This CDR3 comprises 15 residues. CDR3 in DNA: TGTGCCAGCAGCTTACTAGCGGGGGGGCCCGGGGAGCTGTTTTTT. Residues: CASSLLAGGPGELFF.

This chain joins TRBV19 and TRBJ1-1, with 7 bases that match TRBD1. Germline V lookup: CDR1 LNHDA, CDR2 SQIVND (reference sequence). With 6 bases clipped from V and 1 base from J, the junction kept 5 bases outside the gene matches. The CDR3 has 14 residues. CDR3 nucleotide sequence: TGTGCCAGTAGGAGGGACAGCGCGAACACTGAAGCTTTCTTT. Translation: CASRRDSANTEAFF.

The genes are TRBV18 and TRBJ2-2; TRBD2 agrees at 10 bases. The ends lost 3 bases at V and 0 bases at J; junction bases unmatched: 7. The germline CDR1 and CDR2 sequences are KGHSH and LQKENI. The CDR3 consists of 18 residues. This CDR3 reads CASSPVGLAGANTGELFF. CDR3 bases: TGTGCCAGCTCACCCGTTGGTCTAGCGGGGGCGAACACCGGGGAGCTGTTTTTT.